These 26 T cell receptor beta chains came from one sample sequenced in a study of T cell responses to AZD1222 COVID-19 vaccine. Using immunoSEQ multiplex PCR, the repertoire was profiled, and TCRdb retains in-frame clones only, with some absent. The sample has more than 100,000 clones, around 86% seen once. The sequenced sample was peripheral blood, obtained on day 0 of AZD1222 vaccination. These receptors originate from an adult in good health.

The V gene is TRBV4-3, the J gene TRBJ2-4, with 9 bases identical to TRBD1. The germline gives CDR1 LGHNA, CDR2 YSLEER. Germline trimming cut 3 bases from V and 4 bases from J; bases unmatched to any gene: 4. The CDR3 runs to 15 residues. CDR3 sequence: CASSHLDRGKNIQYF. The CDR3 DNA sequence: TGCGCCAGCAGCCATCTCGACAGGGGGAAAAACATTCAGTACTTC.

This clone was observed a single time. The rearrangement uses TRBV3-1 (or the pseudogene TRBV3-2) and TRBJ1-4; TRBD1 is a possible D gene (6 bases). V lost 0 bases and J lost 0, with 14 bases in between. CDR1 LGHDT and CDR2 YNNKEL come from the germline V gene (reference sequence). The length of the CDR3 is 18 residues. CDR3 nucleotide sequence: TGTGCCAGCAGCCAAGATCCGGCAGGGGTTGCAACTAATGAAAAACTGTTTTTT. Translating gives CASSQDPAGVATNEKLFF.

CDR3 nucleotide sequence: TGTGCCAGCAGCTCGGGTCGGACAGGGTTGAATTCACCCCTCCACTTT. Its translation is CASSSGRTGLNSPLHF. The rearrangement uses TRBV5-4 and TRBJ1-6; TRBD1 matches at 8 bases. This CDR3 spans 16 amino acids. Losses at the gene ends were 3 bases for V and 7 bases for J; bases not matched to a gene: 9. CDR1 and CDR2 (germline): SGHNT, YYREEE (reference sequence).

CDR3 nucleotides: TGTGCCAGCAGCCAGGGGAATGGCTATGGCTACACCTTC. Protein product: CASSQGNGYGYTF. V and J are TRBV3-1 (or the pseudogene TRBV3-2) and TRBJ1-2; D is undetermined. Looked up from germline, CDR1 is LGHDT and CDR2 is YNNKEL (reference sequence). The ends were cut back, 3 bases at V and 4 bases at J, with 9 bases in the middle. The CDR3 spans 13 residues.

The chain joins TRBV12-5 to TRBJ2-1, with TRBD2 identical over 7 bases. V lost 0 bases to trimming and J lost 14 bases; unmatched junction nucleotides: 7. The CDR3 sequence is 13 residues long. The germline V gene encodes CDR1 LGHNT and CDR2 FRNRAP. Here the CDR3 reads CASGLVFAGEKFF. The CDR3 nucleotides are TGTGCTAGTGGTTTGGTATTTGCGGGAGAAAAGTTCTTC.

This CDR3 reads CASRPSGTAIYNEQFF. The CDR3 bases are TGCGCCAGCAGACCCTCCGGGACTGCGATCTACAATGAGCAGTTCTTC. The chain employs TRBV5-1 and TRBJ2-1; D is possibly TRBD2 (6 bases). The CDR3 totals 16 residues. In germline, CDR1 is SGHRS, CDR2 YFSETQ. V was trimmed by 5 bases and J by 3 bases, leaving 18 bases between them.

This clone was observed a handful of times. The chain's CDR3 is CASSQDLVAYEQYF. The CDR3 DNA is TGTGCCAGCAGCCAAGATCTGGTCGCCTACGAGCAGTACTTC. J is TRBJ2-7 and V is TRBV3-1 (or the pseudogene TRBV3-2); no definite D call. The CDR3 is 14 amino acids. CDR1 LGHDT and CDR2 YNNKEL come from the germline V gene (reference sequence). Trimming shortened V by 0 bases and J by 2 bases, and 8 bases separated the two germline ends.

The rearrangement uses TRBV21-1 and TRBJ2-6; no check of the table's D call, TRBD1, against the DNA was made. TRBV21-1 is annotated as a pseudogene. The length of the CDR3 is 19 residues. Here the CDR3 DNA reads TGTGCCAGCAGCAAAAGTCGGACAGGGGACGCCTCTGGGGCCAACGTCCTGACTTTC. It translates to CASSKSRTGDASGANVLTF.

The chain links TRBV7-2 to TRBJ1-6, with D possibly being TRBD1 (6 bases). The germline CDR1 and CDR2 sequences are SGHTA and FQGNSA. The V end was cut by 1 base, the J end by 10 bases, with 8 bases between. This CDR3 is 13 amino acids long. The CDR3 DNA reads TGTGCCAGCAGCTTAGTAGGGGGGTCACCCCTCCACTTT. Amino acid sequence: CASSLVGGSPLHF.

The J gene is TRBJ1-5, the V gene TRBV27; D ambiguous. Germline-derived CDR1 and CDR2 are MNHEY and SMNVEV (reference sequence). The CDR3 covers 13 residues. Trimming took 4 bases from V and 7 from J, leaving 11 bases between them. Written as DNA, the CDR3 is TGTGCCAGCAGTTCATCCCAGGAGCAGCCCCAGCATTTT. This sequence encodes CASSSSQEQPQHF.

The CDR3 is CASSPMGGTGSIETQYF. In DNA, the CDR3 is TGTGCCAGCAGCCCCATGGGCGGGACCGGATCAATAGAGACCCAGTACTTC. V is TRBV7-2 and J is TRBJ2-5; a possible D gene is TRBD2 (6 bases). V was clipped by 5 bases and J by 4 bases, with 23 bases between them. Germline lookup yields CDR1 SGHTA and CDR2 FQGNSA. The length of the CDR3 is 17 residues.

The rearrangement joins TRBV19 to TRBJ2-1; 10 nucleotides agree with TRBD2. Germline assignment: CDR1 LNHDA and CDR2 SQIVND (reference sequence). The CDR3 runs to 15 residues. The V and J ends lost 5 bases and 7 bases, in that order; junction bases with no gene match: 8. The CDR3: CASSPASGSWNEQFF. The CDR3 coding sequence is TGTGCCAGTAGTCCCGCTAGCGGGAGCTGGAATGAGCAGTTCTTC.

The chain employs TRBV7-9 and TRBJ1-2; no clear D gene. Per the germline V gene, CDR1 is SEHNR and CDR2 is FQNEAQ (reference sequence). Between the trimmed V and J ends, which lost 3 bases and 3 bases, there was a span of 8 bases. CDR3 size: 13 residues. CDR3 DNA: TGTGCCAGCAGCTTGACTGGGGACTATGGCTACACCTTC. Its protein product is CASSLTGDYGYTF.

This clone was detected ten times or more. The rearrangement links TRBV18 to TRBJ1-1; D is perhaps TRBD1 (6 bases). CDR1 is KGHSH, CDR2 LQKENI, per germline. This CDR3 is built from 12 residues. V was shortened by 4 bases and J by 9 bases, with 12 bases between the two germline ends. In DNA form, the CDR3 reads TGTGCCAGCTCACTAGGACAGAGAAAAGCTTTCTTT. It yields the protein CASSLGQRKAFF. The whole variable domain, remainder taken from reference TRBV18 and TRBJ1-1, is NAGVMQNPRHLVRRRGQEARLRCSPMKGHSHVYWYRQLPEEGLKFMVYLQKENIIDESGMPKERFSAEFPKEGPSILRIQQVVRGDSAAYFCASSLGQRKAFFGQGTRLTVV.

V is TRBV2 and J is TRBJ1-5; D is unresolved. This CDR3 region has 14 residues. The V end was cut by 3 bases, the J end by 3 bases, with 9 bases between. CDR1 SNHLY and CDR2 FYNNEI come from the germline V gene. The CDR3 DNA is TGTGCCAGCAGTGAGTCGCTGCCCAATCAGCCCCAGCATTTT. Its translation: CASSESLPNQPQHF.

The chain employs TRBV3-1 (or the pseudogene TRBV3-2) and TRBJ1-5; a weak D match, TRBD1 (6 bases). There are 14 residues in the CDR3. The V end was cut by 4 bases, the J end by 5 bases, with 12 bases between. Germline V gene lookup returns CDR1 LGHDT and CDR2 YNNKEL (reference sequence). The CDR3 loop reads CASSPRPGDQPQHF. In nucleotides, the CDR3 is TGTGCCAGCAGCCCCCGCCCAGGGGATCAGCCCCAGCATTTT.

With respect to this clone: A single base is all that separates this from a far larger clone, so a read error is likely. The chain has TRBV5-4 and TRBJ1-3; possibly TRBD1 for D (5 bases). Trimming took 3 bases from V and 2 from J, leaving 9 bases between them. The germline V gene has CDR1 SGHNT and CDR2 YYREEE (reference sequence). This CDR3 has 14 residues. The CDR3 DNA is TGTGCCAGCAGCTGGGCGGGGGCTGGAAACACCATATATTTT. Translated: CASSWAGAGNTIYF.

This sequence joins TRBV3-1 (or the pseudogene TRBV3-2) and TRBJ1-5, with D hard to call. The CDR3 has 15 residues. V lost 0 bases, J lost 3 bases, and 9 bases lay in between. Germline values: CDR1 LGHDT, CDR2 YNNKEL (reference sequence). Here the CDR3 reads CASSQDRRNNQPQHF. In DNA form, the CDR3 reads TGTGCCAGCAGCCAAGACCGCAGGAACAATCAGCCCCAGCATTTT.

J is TRBJ2-7 and V is TRBV7-2; tentative D call: TRBD2 (6 bases). Per the germline V gene, CDR1 is SGHTA and CDR2 is FQGNSA. V was clipped by 7 bases and J by 7 bases, with 20 bases between them. The CDR3 loop spans 14 amino acids. The CDR3 region has the DNA TGTGCCAGCACAACCGGCGGGGACTCTCGGGAGCAGTACTTC. Protein product: CASTTGGDSREQYF.

The chain recombines TRBV6-5 with TRBJ2-1; D ambiguous. The CDR3 runs to 16 residues. Trimming shortened V by 0 bases and J by 6 bases, and 15 bases separated the two germline ends. Germline V gene sequence: CDR1 MNHEY, CDR2 SVGAGI. The CDR3 DNA sequence: TGTGCCAGCAGTTACTCTATTCCAGGCTCAGGCAATGAGCAGTTCTTC. Encoded protein: CASSYSIPGSGNEQFF.

CDR3 coding DNA: TGTGCCAGCAGTTTACAGGGGTGGGGGGTAGACGGCTATGGCTACACCTTC. The encoded protein is CASSLQGWGVDGYGYTF. The chain joins TRBV28 to TRBJ1-2; TRBD1 might be the D (6 bases). V gave up 2 bases and J gave up 4 bases, with 20 bases separating them. Per the germline V gene, CDR1 is MDHEN and CDR2 is SYDVKM. The CDR3 sequence is 17 residues long.

About this clone: The junction differs from germline at one of its ends, possibly a read error. The V call is TRBV10-2, the J call TRBJ1-2; D gene uncertain. Germline V gene sequence: CDR1 WSHSY, CDR2 SAAADI. This CDR3 is built from 15 residues. The CDR3: CASSVVEGANYGYIF. CDR3 bases: TGCGCCAGCAGTGTAGTGGAGGGAGCTAACTATGGCTACATCTTC.

V gene TRBV7-9 combines with J gene TRBJ2-7; D possibly corresponds to TRBD2 (5 bases). Deletions cut 5 bases from V and 3 bases from J, with 17 bases between. There are 15 residues in the CDR3. Germline V lookup: CDR1 SEHNR, CDR2 FQNEAQ (reference sequence). The CDR3 DNA is TGTGCCAGCAGCGCGGGCCTCAACGCCCTCTACGAGCAGTACTTC. Residues: CASSAGLNALYEQYF. Full variable domain (outside the CDR3, taken from reference TRBV7-9 and TRBJ2-7): DTGVSQNPRHKITKRGQNVTFRCDPISEHNRLYWYRQTLGQGPEFLTYFQNEAQLEKSRLLSDRFSAERPKGSFSTLEIQRTEQGDSAMYLCASSAGLNALYEQYFGPGTRLTVT.

This clone was recorded a few times. This sequence joins TRBV4-2 and TRBJ2-3; 10 nucleotides agree with TRBD2. V was clipped by 3 bases and J by 0 bases; unmatched bases: 3. Germline V lookup: CDR1 LGHNA, CDR2 YNFKEQ. The CDR3 is 16 residues long. Here the CDR3 reads CASSQGLAPSTDTQYF. CDR3 in DNA: TGTGCCAGCAGCCAGGGACTAGCGCCGAGCACAGATACGCAGTATTTT.

The rearrangement links TRBV5-1 to TRBJ2-7; possibly TRBD2 for D (5 bases). CDR3 length: 15 residues. The germline gives CDR1 SGHRS, CDR2 YFSETQ. Trimming removed 1 base at V and 4 bases at J, with 15 bases between. CDR3 in DNA: TGCGCCAGCAGCTTGCTAGCCGGAGAAGTTTACGAGCAGTACTTC. Protein sequence: CASSLLAGEVYEQYF. Complete variable domain (other parts from reference TRBV5-1 and TRBJ2-7): KAGVTQTPRYLIKTRGQQVTLSCSPISGHRSVSWYQQTPGQGLQFLFEYFSETQRNKGNFPGRFSGRQFSNSRSEMNVSTLELGDSALYLCASSLLAGEVYEQYFGPGTRLTVT.

The chain is built from TRBV30 and TRBJ1-2; D is ambiguous. From germline, CDR1 is GTSNPN and CDR2 SVGIG (reference sequence). CDR3 length: 13 residues. V lost 0 bases and J 8 bases, leaving 13 bases between the germline ends. The DNA of the CDR3 is TGTGCCTGGAGTGTAGAGGCCGACTGGGGCTACACCTTC. Encoded protein: CAWSVEADWGYTF.